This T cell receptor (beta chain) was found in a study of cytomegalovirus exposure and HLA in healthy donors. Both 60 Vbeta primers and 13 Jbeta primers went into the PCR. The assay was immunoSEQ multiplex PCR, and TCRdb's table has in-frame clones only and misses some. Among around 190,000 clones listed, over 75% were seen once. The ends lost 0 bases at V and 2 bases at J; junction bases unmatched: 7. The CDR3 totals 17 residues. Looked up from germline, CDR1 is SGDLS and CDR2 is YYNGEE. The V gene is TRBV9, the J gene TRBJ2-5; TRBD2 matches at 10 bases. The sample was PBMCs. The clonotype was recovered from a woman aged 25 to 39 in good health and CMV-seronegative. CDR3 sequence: CASSVAPLAGAQETQYF. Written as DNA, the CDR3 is TGTGCCAGCAGCGTAGCTCCGCTAGCGGGGGCGCAAGAGACCCAGTACTTC.